This TCR beta chain was sequenced in a study of blood T cell repertoires in COVID-19. Study-wide background: The samples span acute and convalescent COVID-19 from the United States, Italy and Spain. PBMCs, B-cell-depleted T cells, or T cells provided the cDNA or gDNA that made up the material.

Authors' data handling: Amplified reference gene primers provided the basis for estimating nucleated cell counts. This table comes from immunoSEQ multiplex PCR, and its TCRdb copy is limited to in-frame clones, with some not included. V and J calls and clone size follow that table, whereas D and trimming were derived from the DNA. The repertoire holds approximately 140,000 clones, with around 82% as singletons. The source material was peripheral blood. This sequence was found in a man in his 60s with active or convalescent COVID-19.

CDR3 nucleotide sequence: TGTGCCAGTATCGGGGGGGGAACTGAAGCTTTCTTT. This gives the protein CASIGGGTEAFF. The chain links TRBV2 to TRBJ1-1, with TRBD1 as a possible D gene (5 bases). CDR3 length equals 12 residues. V lost 9 bases and J lost 5, with 13 bases in between. Germline CDR1 reads SNHLY; CDR2 reads FYNNEI.